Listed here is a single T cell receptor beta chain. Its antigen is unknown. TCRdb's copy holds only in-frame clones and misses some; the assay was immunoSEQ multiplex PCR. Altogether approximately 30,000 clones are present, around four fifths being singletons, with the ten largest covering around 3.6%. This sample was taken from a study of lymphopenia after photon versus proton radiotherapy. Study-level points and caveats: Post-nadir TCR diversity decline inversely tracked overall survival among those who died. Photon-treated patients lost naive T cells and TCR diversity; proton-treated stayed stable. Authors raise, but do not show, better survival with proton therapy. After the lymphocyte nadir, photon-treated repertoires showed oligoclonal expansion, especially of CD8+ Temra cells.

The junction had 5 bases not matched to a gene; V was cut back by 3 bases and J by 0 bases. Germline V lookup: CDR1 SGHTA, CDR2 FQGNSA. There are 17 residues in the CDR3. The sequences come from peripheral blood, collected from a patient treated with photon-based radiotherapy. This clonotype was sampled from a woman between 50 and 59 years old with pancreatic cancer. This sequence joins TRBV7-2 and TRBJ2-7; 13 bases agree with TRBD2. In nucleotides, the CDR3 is TGTGCCAGCAGCTTGCGGACTAGCGGGGGCAGCTCCTACGAGCAGTACTTC. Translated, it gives CASSLRTSGGSSYEQYF.